A selection of T cell receptor beta chains follows, all from one sample in a study of blood T cell repertoires in COVID-19. Assay: immunoSEQ multiplex PCR; the TCRdb copy retains only in-frame clones and omits some. Of some 120,000 clones listed, over 75% are singletons. Specimen: peripheral blood. The receptors shown here come from a man between 60 and 75 years old with acute or convalescent COVID-19. Each CDR3 is given with its conserved first and last residue. D genes are given only for firm matches. Only some rows state a clone size, as once, few, many or a class for expanded clones.

J,size,V,D,DNA,CDR3
TRBJ1-5,-,TRBV28,-,TGTGCCAGCAGTTTACGAGGGGGTCCTCAAAATCAGCCCCAGCATTTT,CASSLRGGPQNQPQHF
TRBJ2-3,-,TRBV6-5,TRBD2,TGTGCCAGCGGCGGGAGGGGGACAGATACGCAGTATTTT,CASGGRGTDTQYF
TRBJ2-2,once,TRBV19,TRBD1,TGTGCCACTACCGACAAGGGACAGGGGGCTGACACCGGGGAGCTGTTTTTT,CATTDKGQGADTGELFF
TRBJ2-2,-,TRBV7-9,-,TGTGCCAGCAGCTTAGAAAGCGGCCCGAACACCGGGGAGCTGTTTTTT,CASSLESGPNTGELFF
TRBJ1-2,-,TRBV9,TRBD1,TGTGCCAGCAGCCCCCATAGTACAGGGGCCAACTCTAACTATGGCTACACCTTC,CASSPHSTGANSNYGYTF
TRBJ1-1,-,TRBV9,-,TGTGCCAGCAGCCCTCAGGGTTCGGGTATGTACACTGAAGCTTTCTTT,CASSPQGSGMYTEAFF
TRBJ2-7,-,TRBV28,-,TGTGCCAGCAGTTCCTTGGAGAGGGAGCAGTACTTC,CASSSLEREQYF
TRBJ1-2,-,TRBV7-8,TRBD1,TGTGCCAGCAGCCTTCTCCTGGCCGGGACAGGGATTAACTATGGCTACACCTTC,CASSLLLAGTGINYGYTF
TRBJ1-1,-,TRBV7-9,-,TGTGCCAGCAGTCCCGGTGGGGGGTTGAACACTGAAGCTTTCTTT,CASSPGGGLNTEAFF
TRBJ2-1,-,TRBV5-1,TRBD2,TGCGCCAGCAGCTCGGGGACTAGCGGGAGAGATGAGCAGTTCTTC,CASSSGTSGRDEQFF
TRBJ2-3,-,TRBV6-1,-,TGTGCCAGCAGTGCCGCGGTGGCTAGTTCTGCAGATACGCAGTATTTT,CASSAAVASSADTQYF
TRBJ1-1,-,TRBV6-5,-,TGTGCCAGTACAATTGGCCCCCAAAAGGGGACTGAAGCTTTCTTT,CASTIGPQKGTEAFF
TRBJ2-5,-,TRBV5-4,-,TGTGCCAGCAGCTTCGCAGGTGCGCAAGAGACCCAGTACTTC,CASSFAGAQETQYF
TRBJ2-1,-,TRBV11-1,TRBD2,TGTGCCAGCAGCCCAGCGGGAGGGTCCTACAATGAGCAGTTCTTC,CASSPAGGSYNEQFF
TRBJ1-2,-,TRBV27,-,TGTGCCAGCAGCCGGCGGGAAGGGGTTGATGGCTACACCTTC,CASSRREGVDGYTF
TRBJ2-5,-,TRBV2,TRBD1,TGTGCCAGCACATCCCCGGGACAGGGGGATCCCGAGACCCAGTACTTC,CASTSPGQGDPETQYF
TRBJ1-3,-,TRBV25-1,-,TGTGCCAGCAGTGTGGGGGGAGCTGGAAACACCATATATTTT,CASSVGGAGNTIYF
TRBJ1-2,-,TRBV7-2,TRBD1,TGTGCCAGCAGCCCCCGGACAGGGGACTATGGCTACACCTTC,CASSPRTGDYGYTF
TRBJ1-6,-,TRBV18,-,TGTGCCAGCTCACCAAGTACGGAGCTCTATAATTCACCCCTCCACTTT,CASSPSTELYNSPLHF
TRBJ2-2,-,TRBV5-1,TRBD2,TGCGCCAGTGCGGGGGGCGGATACACCGGGGAGCTGTTTTTT,CASAGGGYTGELFF
TRBJ2-7,-,TRBV11-3,TRBD1,TGTGCCAGCAGCTTAGCAGAAGGGGACAGGGGAAGGTCCGAGCAGTACTTC,CASSLAEGDRGRSEQYF
TRBJ2-7,-,TRBV2,-,TGTGCCAGCAGTGAACAGGGTCCCTACGAGCAGTACTTC,CASSEQGPYEQYF
TRBJ1-1,-,TRBV7-8,TRBD1,TGTGCCAGCAGCTCCCAAACAGGGGGGCCTGAAGCTTTCTTT,CASSSQTGGPEAFF
TRBJ2-5,-,TRBV5-1,TRBD2,TGCGCCAGCAGCGGAGGGGTTAGCGGGGAAGAGACCCAGTACTTC,CASSGGVSGEETQYF
TRBJ2-5,-,TRBV7-2,-,TGTGCCAGCAGCTTGGCGGGATACCAAGAGACCCAGTACTTC,CASSLAGYQETQYF